This entry features one T cell receptor beta chain sequence. Its antigen remains unknown. This CDR3 region has 13 residues. CDR1 MNHNS and CDR2 SASEGT come from the germline V gene. V lost 5 bases to trimming and J lost 5 bases, with 13 bases between them. TCRdb redid the calling of the reads with MiXCR, one entry per CDR3 protein. The sample shows some 590,000 distinct CDR3 sequences, 40% of them seen only once. The sample belongs to a study of T cell repertoires in cytomegalovirus infection. About the study: CMV epitopes in the study were HLA-C-restricted (recently identified) and HLA-B-restricted (well studied). Study outcomes and limitations: Of the TCR beta families, the public ones yielded a cumulative frequency that identified carriers of CMV plus the relevant HLA. Dominating the ex vivo response were HLA-C-restricted CMV-specific TCR beta clonotypes.

The receptor's source is a human donor in good health (CMV status not recorded). Some clones in this sample may be carry-over from other donors' samples. This sequence joins TRBV6-1 and TRBJ2-7; a possible D gene is TRBD1 (5 bases). The sequencing used cultured PBMCs, collected from culture after CMV antigen stimulation. CDR3 residues: CASSFRVSNEQYF. The CDR3 nucleotides are TGTGCCAGCAGTTTCAGGGTATCGAACGAGCAGTACTTC.